This T cell receptor beta chain was sequenced for a study of cytomegalovirus exposure and HLA in healthy donors (TCRdb year 2017). About the investigation overall: An earlier analysis of approximately 640 of the donors reported 250 to 350 Gb of sequence data and about 100 million unique TCR beta sequences from some 180 million T cells. An early release covering about 600 HLA-typed donors comprised about 300 gigabases of sequencing data and 85 million or so unique TCR sequences. Of the 350 to 450 genotyped donors, approximately 81% were placed in the genetic ancestry cluster associated with self-reported Caucasian donors. The aim of the study was to test whether cataloging public T cell receptors could identify signatures of past pathogen exposure. The study used immunosequencing to profile the T cell repertoires of several hundred subjects and linked those repertoires to cytomegalovirus serostatus. In addition to the first cohort of approximately 650 subjects, a separate validation cohort of about 120 different subjects was used. The study combined high-throughput TCR immunosequencing, statistical association of individual TCRs with disease status, and machine learning to predict cytomegalovirus infection status. To study patterns of TCR occurrence, a later analysis re-analyzed previously published TCR beta repertoires from just over 650 donors and added high-resolution HLA genotyping. Rather than drawing on any new phenotypic data, the later analysis identified candidate immune exposures from TCR beta sequences and the way those sequences occurred across donors. An earlier analysis of 587 of the donors used high-throughput TCR beta sequencing to judge whether each TCR beta V gene segment behaved as functional or pseudogenic. Donor age, sex, ethnicity and CMV serostatus were compiled together with the repertoire data. In a later genetic analysis, genome-wide SNP genotypes for about 55% of the roughly 700 donors were used, and that subset was treated as a discovery cohort. All discovery cohort repertoires had been generated using a single sequencing platform. Class I and class II HLA loci were covered by the typing at four-digit resolution. The number of typed donors differed by locus: about 620-640 for A, B, C, DRB1 and DQB1; approximately 530 for DQA1; over 600 for DPA1; and roughly 450 for DPB1. Because of strong linkage in the cohort, four to six DR-DQ haplotypes were treated as single units for association and clustering. Among about 390 genotyped donors of the cohort, an average of roughly 240,000 unique TCR beta nucleotide sequences were sequenced per donor, around 20% of them non-productive. Results the study describes overall, beyond this receptor: In vitro tests confirmed that a few of the cytomegalovirus-associated TCR beta chains recognize cytomegalovirus antigens. The cohort was sequenced for TCR beta chains only, and without alpha or paired-chain data the features that could be detected were limited. Some IMGT-functional V segments, including TRBV6-2 and TRBV6-3, could not be distinguished by the 87-base-pair reads and were therefore excluded. Because HLA typing was missing for some donors at each locus, association tests included only the typed subset. Linkage disequilibrium might explain the correlated functional status among segregating V segments, but an unknown experimental factor could not be excluded. Across donors, most TCR sequences were observed very rarely, whereas some public TCRs were present in many individuals. In an earlier analysis of 450 to 750 of the donors, most TCR beta V segments appeared in productive rearrangements about 87% or about 30% of the time, broadly matching IMGT annotations. V-gene and J-gene trimming of TCR beta chains was associated with a missense DCLRE1C variant in a later genetic analysis, and the association was replicated in an independent cohort. A cluster of highly shared sequence variants was judged likely to represent a technical artifact of the sequencing pipeline. In a later analysis, around 15,000 TCR beta sequences were associated with specific HLA alleles at a false discovery rate of 0.05. According to a later analysis, most CMV-associated TCR beta chains appeared to be HLA-restricted, and the HLA associations seemed to be driven largely by CMV exposure. A further reported finding was that TCR beta sequences accurately predicted the HLA-A and HLA-B alleles for most subjects in the first cohort. The study listed 150 to 200 TCR beta chains as associated with cytomegalovirus. Because counts were too low, fewer than 20 rarely observed V segments, including chromosome 9 orphons, were excluded from the earlier analysis of 587 of the donors. According to a later analysis, TCR association rates differed among HLA loci, with DRB1 alleles showing the most associated TCRs and HLA-C alleles showing the fewest. It was suggested by the authors that the approach could potentially be generalized to other disease states and immunological phenotypes. Compared with equally common non-associated chains, HLA-associated TCR beta chains in a later analysis were more clonally expanded and had lower generation probabilities. Presence/absence analyses assumed roughly uniform sequencing depth across donors, an assumption that may not hold. In both the original and validation cohorts, the classifier was reported to diagnose cytomegalovirus status with high specificity and sensitivity. When HLA alleles, especially DR and DQ, strongly co-occurred, attributing TCR associations to individual alleles was difficult. In a later analysis, several top co-occurrence clusters were reported to appear linked to parvovirus B19, influenza, CMV and Epstein-Barr virus. In a later genetic analysis, fewer N-insertions in productive TCRs were reported among donors in an Asian-associated ancestry cluster than the approximately 670-donor mean. Immune exposure information for the cohort was limited to CMV serostatus.

CDR1 and CDR2 are read off the germline V gene as SGDLS and YYNGEE. Measured from the cysteine to the phenylalanine, the CDR3 is 12 residues long. Just CDR3 DNA is preserved here, 36 bases in frame from base 1. At the junction V is shortened by 4 bases and J by 9 bases, with 13 bases in between. The cohort was made up of approximately 700 healthy bone marrow donors. At the time of sampling, every cohort member was nominally healthy, though immune exposures that went unrecorded were likely present. The donor was CMV seropositive and was included in the group of 250 to 300 seropositive cohort members. Each donor provided a peripheral blood sample, and peripheral blood mononuclear cells were used for TCR beta sequencing. The Qiagen DNeasy Blood Extraction Kit was used to extract genomic DNA from the blood cell samples. The library was built by means of the immunoSEQ multiplex PCR assay. For the multiplex PCR, a mixture combining 60 forward primers for TCR Vbeta segments and 13 reverse primers for TCR Jbeta segments was used. A multiplex PCR assay on genomic DNA amplified the CDR3 region of rearranged TCR beta genes. The amplified TCR beta libraries were sequenced on the Illumina HiSeq System as 87-base-pair reads. The authors processed their data as follows. A later analysis counted tens of millions of unique TCR beta chains across the 690 or so repertoires, and some 11 million of these chains were shared by at least two donors. To remove PCR and sequencing errors, raw reads were error-corrected and collapsed into unique sequences using a nearest-neighbor algorithm that merged closely related sequences. V, D and J gene segments were assigned by aligning CDR3 sequences to IMGT reference sequences. For a sequence to be retained, at least a six-nucleotide match to both a V gene segment and a J gene segment was required. A rearrangement counted as productive if the CDR3 had no stop codons and remained in frame with V and J, and every other rearrangement counted as non-productive. Following IMGT convention, CDR3 was defined as the stretch from the second conserved V-encoded cysteine to the conserved J-encoded phenylalanine. The earlier analysis of roughly 590 of the donors excluded any sequence lacking an unambiguous match to a single V gene segment. An earlier analysis of 587 of the donors called V segments functional above 56.7% productive rearrangements and segregating when the between-donor standard deviation exceeded 5%. A statistical classification framework was built for diagnosing cytomegalovirus status from the catalog of TCR beta chain sequences. In a later analysis, TCR nucleotide sequences were compared against IMGT/GENE-DB human TR gene sequences so that V and J genes could be assigned. In a later analysis, CDR3 sequences and most-parsimonious VDJ recombination scenarios were assigned using the TCRdist pipeline. A later analysis defined each TCR beta chain by its CDR3 amino acid sequence plus V-gene family, and excluded reads lacking a unique V-gene family. A later analysis removed 600 or so highly shared, low-generation-probability nucleotide sequences to deal with suspected cross-contamination and a sequencing artifact. For each public chain, a later analysis derived a clonal expansion index from normalized ranks of inferred template counts within each repertoire. Generation probabilities in a later analysis came from a VDJ recombination model fitted to out-of-frame rearrangements, and those results were checked against IGoR. Hypergeometric tests were used in a later analysis to score TCR-TCR, TCR-HLA and TCR-CMV co-occurrence, with a repertoire-size bias correction applied to the TCR pairs. In a later analysis, false discovery rates were estimated by permuting HLA or CMV assignments 20 times. In a later analysis, co-occurring TCRs were grouped using DBSCAN, with TCRdist sequence similarity added in when clustering inside HLA-allele-positive subsets. Co-occurrence clustering excluded repertoires with fewer than 30,000 or more than 120,000 public chains, plus five with anomalous nucleotide sharing. TCRdb re-hosts the immuneACCESS table, in-frame sequences only. Its copies lack some clones; in the studies checked, an unresolved V gene accounts for under half of them, and the cause for the rest is not known. V and J calls and clone size are given by that table; D and trimming were obtained from the DNA. For this sample there are 150,000 to 250,000 clones; about 81% appear just once. The top ten hold 6.5% of the sample.

This clone has more than one count but fewer than ten. Its antigen remains unidentified. The sample holds no much larger clone one base away, and base qualities are not on file. This sequence was found in a woman in her fifties or sixties in good health and CMV-seropositive. The sequenced material came from PBMCs. This chain is built from TRBV9 and TRBJ1-2; the D gene assignment is ambiguous. Here is the DNA: TGTGCCAGCAGCCTTAACTCAAACCGCTACACCTTC. Translated, it gives CASSLNSNRYTF.